These 17 T cell receptor beta chains were sequenced from one sample in a study of OX40 agonist ivuxolimab in advanced cancers. Only in-frame clones appear in the TCRdb table, and some are missing; sequencing was by immunoSEQ multiplex PCR. The sample records fewer than 100,000 clones, more than 80% being singletons. The sequencing here drew on CD4+ or CD8+ T cells sorted from blood, taken in a trial of the OX40 agonist ivuxolimab. These receptors all come from an adult with an advanced solid tumor such as melanoma, head and neck, liver or kidney cancer.

V is TRBV6-5 and J is TRBJ1-2, with D possibly being TRBD1 (6 bases). The CDR3 totals 13 residues. Trimming removed 7 bases from V and 6 bases from J, with 15 bases in between. CDR1 and CDR2 from the germline V gene are MNHEY and SVGAGI. The CDR3 region has the DNA TGTGCCAGCACCCACGGGGGCCTCAATGGCTACACCTTC. Translation: CASTHGGLNGYTF.

This CDR3 reads CASSLVSTGVVDTQYF. CDR3 nucleotides: TGTGCCAGCAGTTTAGTCTCTACAGGGGTAGTAGATACGCAGTATTTT. The chain combines TRBV28 with TRBJ2-3; TRBD1 agrees at 7 bases. This CDR3 region has 16 residues. The V and J ends lost 2 bases and 5 bases, in that order; junction bases with no gene match: 10. From germline, CDR1 is MDHEN and CDR2 SYDVKM.

The chain is built from TRBV30 and TRBJ2-6; TRBD1 matches at 7 bases. With 2 bases clipped from V and 2 bases from J, the junction kept 3 bases outside the gene matches. The CDR3 is 15 residues long. Germline CDR1 and CDR2: GTSNPN and SVGIG (reference sequence). The CDR3 loop is CAWSLTGTGANVLTF. CDR3 in DNA: TGTGCCTGGAGTTTGACAGGGACTGGGGCCAACGTCCTGACTTTC. The whole variable domain, filled in from reference TRBV30 and TRBJ2-6, reads SQTIHQWPATLVQPVGSPLSLECTVEGTSNPNLYWYRQAAGRGLQLLFYSVGIGQISSEVPQNLSASRPQDRQFILSSKKLLLSDSGFYLCAWSLTGTGANVLTFGAGSRLTVL.

Judged by abundance, this clone is medium-sized (0.01 to 0.1%). This rearrangement joins TRBV19 to TRBJ2-2; no clear D. The V end lost 9 bases, the J end lost 4 bases, and 18 bases lay between the germline ends. The CDR3 is 15 amino acids. CDR1 LNHDA and CDR2 SQIVND come from the germline V gene (reference sequence). CDR3 DNA sequence: TGTGCCAGCCGTCCCACCCGATCAAGCACCGGGGAGCTGTTTTTT. This sequence encodes CASRPTRSSTGELFF.

This chain uses TRBV7-9 with TRBJ2-1, with D possibly matching TRBD1 (5 bases). The CDR3 is 14 amino acids. V was trimmed by 5 bases and J by 5 bases, leaving 13 bases between them. CDR1 and CDR2 from the germline V gene are SEHNR and FQNEAQ (reference sequence). CDR3 protein: CASSPGRRDNEQFF. CDR3 bases: TGTGCCAGCAGCCCAGGGCGCCGCGACAATGAGCAGTTCTTC.

Written as DNA, the CDR3 is TGTGCCAGCAGGAGACTAGCCCGAAGATCTCAAGAGACCCAGTACTTC. Its protein is CASRRLARRSQETQYF. This chain joins TRBV27 and TRBJ2-5, with 7 bases matching TRBD2. With V trimmed by 6 bases and J by 2 bases, 12 bases remained unmatched. CDR1 is MNHEY and CDR2 is SMNVEV in the germline V gene (reference sequence). CDR3 length: 16 amino acids.

This chain uses TRBV28 with TRBJ2-5; TRBD1 agrees at 8 bases. V lost 4 bases and J lost 4; bases outside the gene matches: 14. This CDR3 is 17 amino acids long. The germline V gene has CDR1 MDHEN and CDR2 SYDVKM. The CDR3: CASSSSAAGGLIETQYF. For the CDR3, the DNA is TGTGCCAGCAGTTCCTCGGCGGCAGGGGGCCTAATAGAGACCCAGTACTTC. Variable domain in full (rest from reference TRBV28 and TRBJ2-5): DVKVTQSSRYLVKRTGEKVFLECVQDMDHENMFWYRQDPGLGLRLIYFSYDVKMKEKGDIPEGYSVSREKKERFSLILESASTNQTSMYLCASSSSAAGGLIETQYFGPGTRLLVL.

The chain couples TRBV18 to TRBJ2-1; 8 bases are shared with TRBD2. Germline assignment: CDR1 KGHSH and CDR2 LQKENI. The CDR3 totals 17 residues. Germline trimming cut 2 bases from V and 3 bases from J; bases unmatched to any gene: 9. As DNA, the CDR3 is TGTGCCAGCTCACCAACCCTTCAAGCGGGAGTCTACAATGAGCAGTTCTTC. Translation: CASSPTLQAGVYNEQFF.

For the CDR3, the DNA is TGTGCCAGCTCTGACTCACCTAGCTACAATGAGCAGTTCTTC. The encoded protein is CASSDSPSYNEQFF. J is TRBJ2-1 and V is TRBV7-2; no clear D. Germline CDR1 SGHTA, CDR2 FQGNSA. The CDR3 runs 14 residues. The V and J ends lost 8 bases and 3 bases respectively, with 14 bases between them.

This clone appeared a single time. V usage is TRBV6-1 and J usage is TRBJ1-6; D uncertain. Looked up from germline, CDR1 is MNHNS and CDR2 is SASEGT. Trimming pared 3 bases from V and 8 bases from J, leaving 14 bases between. This CDR3 region has 15 residues. CDR3 residues: CASSDLQGGYSPLHF. The CDR3 DNA sequence: TGTGCCAGCAGTGACTTACAAGGAGGGTATTCACCCCTCCACTTT.

The chain couples TRBV28 to TRBJ1-5; maybe TRBD1 (5 bases). This CDR3 is built from 15 residues. The V end lost 0 bases, the J end lost 5 bases, and 11 bases lay between the germline ends. CDR1 is MDHEN, CDR2 SYDVKM, per germline. The chain's CDR3 is CASSLWGGSDQPQHF. In nucleotides, the CDR3 is TGTGCCAGCAGTTTATGGGGGGGATCCGATCAGCCCCAGCATTTT.

The chain employs TRBV6-6 and TRBJ2-2; 7 nucleotides match TRBD2. CDR3 length: 14 amino acids. J gave up 0 bases and V 7 bases, and 2 bases lay outside the gene matches. Germline CDR1 and CDR2: MNHNY and SVGAGI (reference sequence). CDR3 sequence reads: CASMRGTNTGELFF. The CDR3 bases are TGTGCCAGCATGCGGGGGACGAACACCGGGGAGCTGTTTTTT.

V and J are TRBV28 and TRBJ1-1; D remains ambiguous. The V end was cut by 10 bases, the J end by 2 bases, with 11 bases between. Per germline, CDR1 MDHEN and CDR2 SYDVKM. The CDR3 consists of 12 residues. The CDR3 loop is CATSSANTEAFF. The CDR3 DNA sequence: TGTGCCACATCCTCGGCTAACACTGAAGCTTTCTTT.

The rearrangement links TRBV29-1 to TRBJ2-3; 11 nucleotides match TRBD2. The length of the CDR3 is 16 residues. The trim removed 6 bases at V and 2 bases at J, leaving 10 bases unmatched. Germline CDR1 is SQVTM and CDR2 is ANQGSEA. DNA for the CDR3: TGCAGCGTAATAACCCGACTAGCGGGGTACACAGATACGCAGTATTTT. It translates to CSVITRLAGYTDTQYF.

The sample holds one count of this clone. The CDR3 bases are TGCGCCAGCAGCTTGCAAGGGGATGGCTACACCTTC. Amino acids: CASSLQGDGYTF. This sequence joins TRBV5-1 and TRBJ1-2, with D possibly matching TRBD1 (5 bases). V was cut by 1 base and J by 6 bases, with 7 bases left in between. The CDR3 has 12 amino acids. CDR1 is SGHRS and CDR2 is YFSETQ in the germline V gene.

The gene calls are TRBV10-3 and TRBJ1-5, with 7 bases matching TRBD1. The V gene's germline CDR1 is ENHRY and CDR2 SYGVKD. J was trimmed by 5 bases and V by 6 bases; bases with no gene match: 4. The CDR3 is 13 amino acids. Here the CDR3 reads CAISRGQDQPQHF. The CDR3 coding sequence is TGTGCCATCAGCCGTGGACAGGATCAGCCCCAGCATTTT.

The chain has TRBV5-6 and TRBJ1-2; no firm D call. The CDR3 runs to 13 residues. The V and J ends lost 4 bases and 7 bases respectively, with 14 bases between them. The germline CDR1 and CDR2 sequences are SGHDT and YYEEEE. The CDR3 DNA sequence: TGTGCCAGCAGCACCACAGACCCCCTTGGCTACACCTTC. Its protein is CASSTTDPLGYTF.